The rows below give T cell receptor beta chains drawn from one sample of a study of T-cell memory formation after mild COVID-19. TCRdb independently ran MiXCR on the 5' RACE reads; one entry per CDR3 protein. This repertoire shows roughly 130,000 distinct CDR3 sequences, approximately 15% found once; its top ten account for about 14%. Material: PBMCs or a T cell subset sorted from them (not recorded which). Receptors originate from an adult woman who had mild COVID-19 (a few samples of this study predate the infection). Cell type and time point are not known. The CDR3 runs from the conserved cysteine through the conserved F or W. A D gene is named only where the DNA matches it firmly. Not every row has a clone size; where given, it reads once, few, many or a size class.

TRBV5-1	TRBJ2-2	-	many	CASSPWGVVTGELFF	TGCGCCAGCAGCCCCTGGGGGGTAGTCACCGGGGAGCTGTTTTTT
TRBV12-3/TRBV12-4	TRBJ2-3	TRBD2	-	CASSYYSGGLPTDTQYF	TGTGCCAGCAGTTACTATAGCGGGGGGTTGCCCACAGATACGCAGTATTTT
TRBV4-3	TRBJ2-3	-	-	CASSQEVTGEADTQYF	TGCGCCAGCAGCCAAGAAGTTACTGGTGAGGCAGATACGCAGTATTTT
TRBV29-1	TRBJ1-5	TRBD1	-	CSAGDSIHSNQPQHF	TGCAGCGCGGGGGACAGCATACATAGCAATCAGCCCCAGCATTTT
TRBV12-3/TRBV12-4	TRBJ1-1	-	-	CASRPEGRPGTEAFF	TGTGCCAGCAGGCCGGAGGGCCGCCCCGGCACTGAAGCTTTCTTT
TRBV29-1	TRBJ1-2	-	-	CSVDHGYTF	TGCAGCGTTGACCATGGCTACACCTTC
TRBV15	TRBJ2-5	-	-	CASTRDWHQETQYF	TGTGCCAGCACCCGGGACTGGCACCAAGAGACCCAGTACTTC
TRBV3-1	TRBJ2-7	-	few	CASSQVGLEQYF	TGTGCCAGCAGCCAAGTAGGTCTCGAGCAGTACTTC
TRBV2	TRBJ2-2	-	-	CASSALARETGELFF	TGTGCCAGCAGTGCTCTAGCACGGGAGACCGGGGAGCTGTTTTTT
TRBV5-1	TRBJ2-7	TRBD1	-	CASSVPRDSDSYEQYF	TGCGCCAGCAGCGTTCCTCGGGACAGTGACTCCTACGAGCAGTACTTC
TRBV4-1	TRBJ2-3	TRBD2	few	CASSQDSRGRMGNTQYF	TGCGCCAGCAGCCAAGACTCACGCGGGAGAATGGGTAATACGCAGTATTTT
TRBV7-6	TRBJ2-6	TRBD1	few	CASSDRASRSGANVLTF	TGTGCCAGCAGCGACAGGGCTTCTAGGTCTGGGGCCAACGTCCTGACTTTC
TRBV27	TRBJ2-5	-	many	CASSLSGRETQYF	TGTGCCAGCAGTTTATCAGGGAGAGAGACCCAGTACTTC
TRBV7-2	TRBJ2-1	TRBD2	-	CASSLSQGLGDNEQFF	TGTGCCAGCAGCTTAAGTCAGGGACTAGGGGACAATGAGCAGTTCTTC
TRBV5-1	TRBJ2-7	TRBD1	-	CDSSSRTGDDEQYF	TGCGACAGCAGCTCCCGGACAGGGGACGACGAGCAGTACTTC